This TCR beta chain is drawn from a study of cytomegalovirus exposure and HLA in healthy donors. The donors (healthy individuals) were bone marrow donors. J lost 0 bases, V lost 2 bases, and 2 bases had no gene match. CDR1 is SEHNR, CDR2 FQNEAQ, per germline (reference sequence). This CDR3 spans 16 amino acids. The PCR had 60 Vbeta and 13 Jbeta primers. The assay was immunoSEQ multiplex PCR, and TCRdb's table has in-frame clones only and misses some. The repertoire holds about 200,000 clones, with around 78% as singletons. The clonotype originates from a woman in her twenties or thirties in good health and CMV-seropositive. Sequenced material: PBMCs. The rearrangement uses TRBV7-9 and TRBJ2-1, with TRBD2 matching 9 bases. The CDR3 sequence: CASSLRSGSSYNEQFF. The DNA of the CDR3 is TGTGCCAGCAGCTTACGTAGCGGGAGCTCCTACAATGAGCAGTTCTTC.